This entry concerns a single TCR beta chain. The antigen remains undetermined. Produced via immunoSEQ multiplex PCR; TCRdb's table is partial and in-frame only. The table has fewer than 250,000 clones, 80% to 90% seen once; the top ten hold roughly 2.5%. The source of the sample is a study of cytomegalovirus exposure and HLA in healthy donors. Study outcomes and limitations: Rarity marked most TCR sequences, yet some public TCRs occurred in many donors. Cytomegalovirus status, reportedly, was diagnosed with high specificity and sensitivity by the classifier.

CDR3 length: 18 residues. Per the germline V gene, CDR1 is LNHDA and CDR2 is SQIVND (reference sequence). V was pared by 5 bases and J by 5 bases, with 14 bases of the junction left unmatched. This receptor was obtained from a man younger than 35 in good health and CMV-seronegative. The chain couples TRBV19 to TRBJ2-2, with TRBD1 matching 10 bases. The sequenced material came from PBMCs. The CDR3 bases are TGTGCCAGTAGTCGCCAACCGGGGACAGGGGCAAATACCGGGGAGCTGTTTTTT. This codes for CASSRQPGTGANTGELFF.